This is a list of T cell receptor beta chains from one sample in a study of blood T cell repertoires in COVID-19. Assay used: immunoSEQ multiplex PCR; TCRdb lists only in-frame clones, some missing. Seen here are more than 45,000 clones, approximately 84% observed once, and the top ten hold 14%. Sequencing was carried out using peripheral blood. Receptors were obtained from a human donor in a cohort sampled during active COVID-19. CDR3s include the opening cysteine and the closing phenylalanine or tryptophan. D genes are given only for firm matches. Part of the rows lack a size; the others show once, few, many or a class for expanded clones.

CASSLELASSYNEQFF	TGTGCCAGCAGCTTAGAGCTAGCGAGCTCCTACAATGAGCAGTTCTTC	-	-	TRBV7-8	TRBJ2-1
CSAIIDTQYF	TGCAGTGCTATCATAGATACGCAGTATTTT	-	-	TRBV20-1	TRBJ2-3
CASSFTGTAYNEQFF	TGTGCCAGCAGCTTCACCGGGACAGCTTACAATGAGCAGTTCTTC	few	TRBD1	TRBV7-2	TRBJ2-1
CASSLDGGASDTQYF	TGCGCCAGCAGCTTGGACGGGGGGGCCTCAGATACGCAGTATTTT	-	TRBD2	TRBV5-1	TRBJ2-3
CASSLTAHSGELFF	TGTGCCAGCAGCTTAACTGCCCATTCCGGGGAGCTGTTTTTT	-	-	TRBV11-2	TRBJ2-2
CASSLGGYQPQHF	TGTGCCAGCAGTTTGGGGGGGTACCAGCCCCAGCATTTT	-	-	TRBV12-3/TRBV12-4	TRBJ1-5
CAIKALGQPQHF	TGTGCCATCAAAGCGTTGGGTCAGCCCCAGCATTTT	few	-	TRBV10-3	TRBJ1-5
CASSFTGNTIYF	TGTGCCAGCAGCTTTACAGGAAACACCATATATTTT	few	-	TRBV9	TRBJ1-3
CASSGQERVGYTF	TGTGCCAGCAGCGGACAGGAAAGGGTCGGCTACACCTTC	once	-	TRBV9	TRBJ1-2
CASSPGLASGAIDTQYF	TGTGCCAGCAGCCCAGGCTTAGCCAGCGGGGCCATAGATACGCAGTATTTT	-	TRBD2	TRBV7-2	TRBJ2-3
CASRQGENTGELFF	TGCGCCAGCAGACAGGGGGAAAACACCGGGGAGCTGTTTTTT	-	TRBD1	TRBV10-1	TRBJ2-2
CASSLGLGTDTQYF	TGTGCCAGCAGCTTAGGTTTAGGCACAGATACGCAGTATTTT	once	-	TRBV7-2	TRBJ2-3
CASLLRGAGTSAEAFF	TGTGCCAGTCTCCTCAGGGGCGCCGGAACTAGCGCTGAAGCTTTCTTT	-	-	TRBV19	TRBJ1-1
CASSNRQGGSYEQYF	TGTGCCAGCAGTAACCGACAGGGGGGATCCTACGAGCAGTACTTC	-	TRBD1	TRBV6-5	TRBJ2-7
CASSKPRGFNSPLHF	TGTGCCAGCAGCAAACCCCGGGGGTTTAATTCACCCCTCCACTTT	-	-	TRBV6-6	TRBJ1-6
CASSYDPTAHEQYF	TGTGCCAGCAGTTACGACCCCACAGCCCACGAGCAGTACTTC	-	-	TRBV6-5	TRBJ2-7
CASSPTEPQGYTF	TGTGCCAGCAGTCCTACAGAACCTCAGGGCTACACCTTC	few	-	TRBV7-9	TRBJ1-2
CAIMGTSHYEQYF	TGTGCCATCATGGGGACTAGCCACTACGAGCAGTACTTC	-	TRBD2	TRBV10-3	TRBJ2-7
CASSQGDRGYSDTQYF	TGTGCCAGCAGCCAGGGGGATCGGGGGTATTCAGATACGCAGTATTTT	-	-	TRBV3-1/TRBV3-2	TRBJ2-3
CASSAPRKGLRLAGGTDTQYF	TGCGCCAGCAGTGCTCCTCGGAAGGGGCTAAGACTAGCGGGGGGCACAGATACGCAGTATTTT	few	TRBD2	TRBV10-2	TRBJ2-3
CASSPTLIADTQYF	TGCGCCAGCAGCCCAACCCTGATAGCAGATACGCAGTATTTT	-	-	TRBV4-3	TRBJ2-3
CASSRGNQPQHF	TGTGCCAGCAGCCGGGGGAATCAGCCCCAGCATTTT	-	-	TRBV7-9	TRBJ1-5
CAISGGEEKLFF	TGTGCCATCAGTGGAGGTGAGGAAAAACTGTTTTTT	-	-	TRBV10-3	TRBJ1-4
CASSPRTGNEKLFF	TGTGCCAGCAGCCCCCGGACGGGGAATGAAAAACTGTTTTTT	-	-	TRBV7-2	TRBJ1-4
CASSLGGSGANVLTF	TGTGCCAGCAGTTTGGGGGGCTCTGGGGCCAACGTCCTGACTTTC	-	-	TRBV6-5	TRBJ2-6
CASSYSNYLNTEAFF	TGTGCCAGCAGTTACTCGAATTACTTGAACACTGAAGCTTTCTTT	-	-	TRBV6-2/TRBV6-3	TRBJ1-1
CAADGGYQPQHF	TGTGCCGCGGATGGCGGATATCAGCCCCAGCATTTT	-	-	TRBV6-5	TRBJ1-5
CASSLQGATNEKLFF	TGTGCCAGCAGCCTCCAGGGCGCAACTAATGAAAAACTGTTTTTT	-	-	TRBV3-1/TRBV3-2	TRBJ1-4
CASSGQYSGANVLTF	TGTGCCAGCAGCGGACAGTACTCTGGGGCCAACGTCCTGACTTTC	-	-	TRBV9	TRBJ2-6
CARADRQLDSYEQYF	TGTGCCAGAGCCGACAGACAGTTGGACTCCTACGAGCAGTACTTC	-	-	TRBV5-3	TRBJ2-7
CASSWQRDRPGNTIYF	TGTGCCAGCAGTTGGCAGAGGGACAGGCCGGGAAACACCATATATTTT	-	TRBD1	TRBV6-5	TRBJ1-3
CASRVGSGGTGELFF	TGTGCCAGTAGGGTCGGCAGCGGAGGCACCGGGGAGCTGTTTTTT	-	-	TRBV19	TRBJ2-2
CASSQIPPQAEAFF	TGTGCCAGCAGCCAAATACCCCCGCAGGCTGAAGCTTTCTTT	-	-	TRBV14	TRBJ1-1
CASRTSGGGNNEQFF	TGTGCCAGCCGGACTAGCGGGGGGGGAAACAATGAGCAGTTCTTC	-	TRBD2	TRBV4-2	TRBJ2-1
CASEYRALNQPQHF	TGTGCCAGCGAATACAGGGCTCTCAATCAGCCCCAGCATTTT	-	-	TRBV19	TRBJ1-5
CASSRLAGGTNTGELFF	TGTGCCAGTAGCCGACTAGCGGGGGGGACGAACACCGGGGAGCTGTTTTTT	-	TRBD2	TRBV19	TRBJ2-2
CASSTLAESGELFF	TGTGCCAGTAGTACACTAGCGGAGAGCGGGGAGCTGTTTTTT	-	TRBD2	TRBV19	TRBJ2-2
CASSISLYQETQYF	TGTGCCAGCAGCATCAGTTTGTACCAAGAGACCCAGTACTTC	-	-	TRBV5-8	TRBJ2-5
CASSLAKGVGIDEQFF	TGCGCCAGCAGCTTGGCCAAGGGGGTTGGAATCGATGAGCAGTTCTTC	-	-	TRBV5-1	TRBJ2-1
CASSFKGGTNEQFF	TGTGCCAGCAGTTTCAAGGGCGGGACCAATGAGCAGTTCTTC	-	-	TRBV28	TRBJ2-1
CASSLNAGVSYEQYF	TGTGCCAGCAGTCTAAATGCAGGGGTTTCCTACGAGCAGTACTTC	-	-	TRBV27	TRBJ2-7
CASSMPPKGGNEQFF	TGTGCCAGTAGTATGCCCCCTAAGGGGGGGAATGAGCAGTTCTTC	few	-	TRBV19	TRBJ2-1
CASSPSRTGGRTGELFF	TGTGCCAGCAGCCCCTCAAGGACAGGGGGAAGGACCGGGGAGCTGTTTTTT	-	TRBD1	TRBV5-6	TRBJ2-2
CATRSSGGSTDTQYF	TGTGCCACCCGTTCTAGCGGGGGGAGCACAGATACGCAGTATTTT	-	TRBD2	TRBV6-6	TRBJ2-3
CASSYLTGGAWNYGYTF	TGTGCCAGCAGTTACCTCACAGGGGGCGCATGGAACTATGGCTACACCTTC	-	TRBD1	TRBV28	TRBJ1-2
CASGLTPRPRTGQNEQYF	TGTGCTAGTGGTTTGACTCCTCGTCCCCGTACTGGGCAAAACGAGCAGTACTTC	-	-	TRBV12-5	TRBJ2-7